The entry below describes one T cell receptor (beta chain). Its specificity is not known. Profiled with immunoSEQ multiplex PCR; TCRdb holds only in-frame clones, not every one. Of 6,000 to 6,500 clones in the sample, around three fifths were seen once. This record belongs to a study of siplizumab effects on memory and regulatory T cells. Study-level points and caveats: In the presence of siplizumab, alloreactive sequences traceable to unstimulated CD4+ memory cells were significantly reduced. Confirmation was lacking for the suppressive function of proliferating Tregs derived from siplizumab cultures.

After removal of 0 bases from V and 4 bases from J, the junction contained 10 bases not matched to a gene. Per the germline V gene, CDR1 is LGHNT and CDR2 is FRNRAP. This CDR3 has 17 residues. This clonotype was sampled from a human donor in good health. Sequences were obtained from effector memory CD8+ T cells sorted from blood. Noted subset: unstimulated CD8+ effector memory T cells. This rearrangement joins TRBV12-5 to TRBJ2-5; TRBD1 matches at 8 bases. The CDR3 bases are TGTGCTAGTGGTTTGGTAAGGGCAGGGGGCGCGTCAGAGACCCAGTACTTC. Amino acid sequence: CASGLVRAGGASETQYF. The entire variable domain, with the rest obtained from reference TRBV12-5 and TRBJ2-5, is as follows: DARVTQTPRHKVTEMGQEVTMRCQPILGHNTVFWYRQTMMQGLELLAYFRNRAPLDDSGMPKDRFSAEMPDATLATLKIQPSEPRDSAVYFCASGLVRAGGASETQYFGPGTRLLVL.